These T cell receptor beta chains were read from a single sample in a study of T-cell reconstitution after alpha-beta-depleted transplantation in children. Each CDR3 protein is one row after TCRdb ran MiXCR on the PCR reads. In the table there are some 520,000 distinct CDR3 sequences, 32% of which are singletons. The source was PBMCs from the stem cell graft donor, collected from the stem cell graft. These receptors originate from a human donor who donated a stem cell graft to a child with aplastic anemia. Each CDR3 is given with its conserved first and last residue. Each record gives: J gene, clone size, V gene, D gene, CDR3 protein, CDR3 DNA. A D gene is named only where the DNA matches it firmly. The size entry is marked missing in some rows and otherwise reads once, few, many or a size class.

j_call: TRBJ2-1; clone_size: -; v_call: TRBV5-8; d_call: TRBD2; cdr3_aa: CASSGTTVYNEQFF; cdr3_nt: TGTGCCAGCTCCGGGACTACAGTCTACAATGAGCAGTTCTTC
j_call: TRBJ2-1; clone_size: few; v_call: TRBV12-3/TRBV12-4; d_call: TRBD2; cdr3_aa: CASSLARLAGVNEQFF; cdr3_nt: TGTGCCAGCAGTTTAGCGAGGCTAGCGGGAGTGAATGAGCAGTTCTTC
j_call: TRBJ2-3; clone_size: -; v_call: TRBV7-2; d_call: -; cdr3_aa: CASSFDSGTDTQYF; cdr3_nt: TGTGCCAGCAGCTTTGACAGTGGCACAGATACGCAGTATTTT
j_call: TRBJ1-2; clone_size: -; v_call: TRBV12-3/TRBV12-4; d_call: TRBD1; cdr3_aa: CASTVTGLNYGYTF; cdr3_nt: TGTGCCAGCACTGTGACAGGGCTGAACTATGGCTACACCTTC
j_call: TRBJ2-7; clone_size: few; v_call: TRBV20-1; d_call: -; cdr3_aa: CSARGAGLDEQYF; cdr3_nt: TGCAGTGCTAGAGGGGCAGGATTGGACGAGCAGTACTTC
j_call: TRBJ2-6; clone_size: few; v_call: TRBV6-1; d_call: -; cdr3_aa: CASSPEAWSGANVLTF; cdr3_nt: TGTGCCAGCAGCCCTGAGGCTTGGTCTGGGGCCAACGTCCTGACTTTC
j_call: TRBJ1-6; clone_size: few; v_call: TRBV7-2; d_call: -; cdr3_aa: CASSRGTSTGSPLHF; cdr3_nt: TGTGCCAGCAGCAGAGGGACCTCAACCGGGTCACCCCTCCACTTT
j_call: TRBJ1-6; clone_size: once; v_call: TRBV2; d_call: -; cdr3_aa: CASLQGHNSPLHF; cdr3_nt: TGTGCCAGCTTGCAGGGACATAATTCACCCCTCCACTTT
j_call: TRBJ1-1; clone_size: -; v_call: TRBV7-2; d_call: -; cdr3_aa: CASSLGVGSRHTEAFF; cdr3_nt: TGTGCCAGCAGCTTAGGAGTGGGGTCCCGTCACACTGAAGCTTTCTTT
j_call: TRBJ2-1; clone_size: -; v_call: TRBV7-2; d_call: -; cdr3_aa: CASSLRESYNEQFF; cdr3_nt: TGTGCCAGCAGCTTACGGGAGTCCTACAATGAGCAGTTCTTC
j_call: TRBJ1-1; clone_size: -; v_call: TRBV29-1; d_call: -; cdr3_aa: CSVDSSGGAEAFF; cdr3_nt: TGCAGCGTCGACTCCTCCGGAGGGGCTGAAGCTTTCTTT
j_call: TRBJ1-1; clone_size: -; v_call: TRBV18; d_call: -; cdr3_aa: CASAWGRATEAFF; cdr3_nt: TGTGCCAGCGCATGGGGGCGGGCCACTGAAGCTTTCTTT
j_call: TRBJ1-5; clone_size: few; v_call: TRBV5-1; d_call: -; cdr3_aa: CASSPWTDQPQHF; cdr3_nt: TGCGCCAGCAGCCCGTGGACAGATCAGCCCCAGCATTTT
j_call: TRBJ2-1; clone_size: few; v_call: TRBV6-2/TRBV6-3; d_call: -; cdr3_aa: CASSTRSSSHNEQFF; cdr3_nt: TGTGCCAGCAGTACCCGATCCTCCAGCCACAATGAGCAGTTCTTC
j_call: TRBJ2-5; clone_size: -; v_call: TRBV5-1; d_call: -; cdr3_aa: CASSLGGRGVQETQYF; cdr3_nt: TGCGCCAGCAGCTTGGGAGGGAGAGGAGTCCAAGAGACCCAGTACTTC
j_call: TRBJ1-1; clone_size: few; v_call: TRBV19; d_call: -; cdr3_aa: CASTRPFAVAYTEAFF; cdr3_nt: TGTGCCAGTACCAGACCCTTCGCCGTCGCGTACACTGAAGCTTTCTTT
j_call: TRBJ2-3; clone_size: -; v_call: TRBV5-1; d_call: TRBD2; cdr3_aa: CASSLQTSGREGTQYF; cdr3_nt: TGCGCCAGCAGCTTGCAGACTAGCGGGAGGGAAGGTACGCAGTATTTT
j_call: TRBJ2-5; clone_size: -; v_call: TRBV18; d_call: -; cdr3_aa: CASSASQQETQYF; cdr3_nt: TGTGCCAGCTCAGCTTCACAACAGGAGACCCAGTACTTC
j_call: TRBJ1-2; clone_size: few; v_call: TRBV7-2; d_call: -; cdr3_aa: CASSLGGLYGYTF; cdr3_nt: TGTGCCAGCAGCTTAGGGGGGCTCTATGGCTACACCTTC
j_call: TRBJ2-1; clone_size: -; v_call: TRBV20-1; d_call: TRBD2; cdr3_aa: CSATRVAGPNNEQFF; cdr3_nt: TGCAGTGCTACGAGGGTAGCGGGGCCGAACAATGAGCAGTTCTTC
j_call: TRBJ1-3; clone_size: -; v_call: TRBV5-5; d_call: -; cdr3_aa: CASSFFGWGRKNTIYF; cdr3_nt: TGTGCCAGCAGCTTTTTTGGTTGGGGTAGGAAAAACACCATATATTTT
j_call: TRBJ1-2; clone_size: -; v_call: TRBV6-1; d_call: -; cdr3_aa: CASSDRLALGYTF; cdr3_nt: TGTGCCAGCAGCGACAGACTGGCTCTTGGCTACACCTTC
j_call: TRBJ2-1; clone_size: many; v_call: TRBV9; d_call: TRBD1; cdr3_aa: CASSPGQTVNEQFF; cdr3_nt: TGTGCCAGCAGCCCGGGACAGACTGTAAATGAGCAGTTCTTC
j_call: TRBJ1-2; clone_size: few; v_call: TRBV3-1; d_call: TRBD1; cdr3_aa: CASSQDRGGAWLNYGYTF; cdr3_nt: TGTGCCAGCAGCCAAGATCGAGGGGGCGCGTGGTTGAACTATGGCTACACCTTC
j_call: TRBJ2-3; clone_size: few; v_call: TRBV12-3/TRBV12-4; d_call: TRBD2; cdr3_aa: CASSFRLAGDTDTQYF; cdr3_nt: TGTGCCAGCAGTTTCCGTCTAGCGGGGGACACAGATACGCAGTATTTT
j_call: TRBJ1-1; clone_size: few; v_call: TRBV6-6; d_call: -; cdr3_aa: CASSPPAEAFF; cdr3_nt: TGTGCCAGCAGCCCCCCGGCTGAAGCTTTCTTT
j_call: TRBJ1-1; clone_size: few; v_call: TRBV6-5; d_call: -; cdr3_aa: CASSYSPLDVNTEAFF; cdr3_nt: TGTGCCAGCAGTTACTCGCCCCTCGACGTTAACACTGAAGCTTTCTTT
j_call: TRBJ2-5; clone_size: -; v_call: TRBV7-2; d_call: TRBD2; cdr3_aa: CASSRQAGGHETQYF; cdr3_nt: TGTGCCAGCAGCCGACAGGCGGGAGGGCATGAGACCCAGTACTTC
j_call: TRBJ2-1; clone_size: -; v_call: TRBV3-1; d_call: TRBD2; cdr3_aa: CASSRTSGSYNEKQFF; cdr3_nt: TGTGCCAGCAGCCGCACTAGCGGGTCTTACAATGAGAAGCAGTTCTTC
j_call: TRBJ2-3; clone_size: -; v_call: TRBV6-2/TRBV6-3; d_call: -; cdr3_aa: CASNSHLGRNTDTQYF; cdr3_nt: TGTGCCAGCAATTCTCACTTGGGACGGAACACAGATACGCAGTATTTT
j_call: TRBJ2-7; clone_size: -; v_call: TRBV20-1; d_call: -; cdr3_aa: CSAKLAGRHEQYF; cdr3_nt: TGCAGTGCCAAGCTGGCAGGTAGACACGAGCAGTACTTC
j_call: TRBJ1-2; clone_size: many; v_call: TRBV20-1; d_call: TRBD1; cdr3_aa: CSAPPRTGPLGYTF; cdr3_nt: TGCAGTGCTCCCCCCCGGACAGGCCCCCTCGGCTACACCTTC
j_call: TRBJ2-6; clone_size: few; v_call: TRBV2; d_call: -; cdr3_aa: CASSDEGSLSGANVLTF; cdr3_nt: TGTGCCAGCAGTGATGAAGGGTCTCTTAGTGGGGCCAACGTCCTGACTTTC
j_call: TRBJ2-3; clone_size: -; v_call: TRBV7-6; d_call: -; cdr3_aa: CASSPRFIGTDTQYF; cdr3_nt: TGTGCCAGCAGCCCGCGATTTATCGGCACAGATACGCAGTATTTT
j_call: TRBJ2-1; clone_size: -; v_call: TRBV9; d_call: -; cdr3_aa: CASSVGPFPGAGNEQFF; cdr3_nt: TGTGCCAGCAGCGTTGGGCCTTTTCCGGGGGCCGGCAATGAGCAGTTCTTC
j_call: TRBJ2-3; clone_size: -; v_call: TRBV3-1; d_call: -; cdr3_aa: CASSFEAEDTQYF; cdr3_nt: TGTGCCAGCAGCTTTGAAGCGGAAGATACGCAGTATTTT
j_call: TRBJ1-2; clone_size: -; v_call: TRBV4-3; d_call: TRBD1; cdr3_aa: CASSQWTGNGYTF; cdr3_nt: TGCGCCAGCAGCCAATGGACAGGGAATGGCTACACCTTC
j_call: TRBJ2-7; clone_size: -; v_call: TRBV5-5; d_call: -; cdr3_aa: CASSSGDYEQYF; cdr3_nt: TGTGCCAGCAGCTCCGGGGACTACGAGCAGTACTTC
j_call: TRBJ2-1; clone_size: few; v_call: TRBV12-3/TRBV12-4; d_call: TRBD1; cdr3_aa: CASAPDRGSEQFF; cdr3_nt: TGTGCCAGCGCCCCGGACAGGGGAAGCGAGCAGTTCTTC
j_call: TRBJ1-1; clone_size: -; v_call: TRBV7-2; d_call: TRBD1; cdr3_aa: CASSLAGTGPREAFF; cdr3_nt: TGTGCCAGCAGCTTAGCCGGGACAGGGCCTCGTGAAGCTTTCTTT
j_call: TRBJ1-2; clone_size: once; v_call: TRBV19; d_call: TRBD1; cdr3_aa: CASSIDRGRVYGYTF; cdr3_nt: TGTGCCAGTAGTATAGACAGGGGGCGCGTCTATGGCTACACCTTC
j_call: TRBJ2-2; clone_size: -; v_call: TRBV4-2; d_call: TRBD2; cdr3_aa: CASSHIGLAGGPEYTGELFF; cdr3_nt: TGTGCCAGCAGCCACATCGGACTAGCGGGAGGGCCGGAATACACCGGGGAGCTGTTTTTT
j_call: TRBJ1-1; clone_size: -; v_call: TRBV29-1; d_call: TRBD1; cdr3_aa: CSVRRRGLDTEAFF; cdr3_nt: TGCAGCGTCAGGAGGAGGGGGCTGGACACTGAAGCTTTCTTT
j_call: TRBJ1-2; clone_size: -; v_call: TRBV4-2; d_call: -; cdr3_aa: CASSQDAKGGYTF; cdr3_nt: TGTGCCAGCAGCCAAGATGCCAAAGGTGGCTACACCTTC
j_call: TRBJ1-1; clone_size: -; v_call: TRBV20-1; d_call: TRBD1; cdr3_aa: CSARDGQGAWTEAFF; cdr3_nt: TGCAGTGCTAGAGATGGGCAGGGGGCATGGACTGAAGCTTTCTTT
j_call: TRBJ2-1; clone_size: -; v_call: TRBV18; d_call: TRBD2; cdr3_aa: CASSPRLAGIGEQFF; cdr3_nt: TGTGCCAGCTCACCTCGGCTAGCGGGAATAGGTGAGCAGTTCTTC
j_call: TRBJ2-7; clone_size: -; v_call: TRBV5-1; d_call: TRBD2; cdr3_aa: CASSVAGTSGYEQYF; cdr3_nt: TGCGCCAGCAGCGTGGCCGGGACTAGCGGCTACGAGCAGTACTTC